Presented here are 12 T cell receptor beta chains from one specimen sequenced in a study of cytomegalovirus exposure and HLA in healthy donors. The PCR used 60 Vbeta and 13 Jbeta primers. Sequencing was performed with immunoSEQ multiplex PCR; in TCRdb, only in-frame clones are kept and a portion is missing. Here the sample spans some 160,000 clones, 80% to 90% being singletons. Sequencing input: PBMCs. The receptors derive from a woman between 40 and 55 years old in good health and CMV-seropositive.

J is TRBJ2-7 and V is TRBV7-7, with 11 bases lining up with TRBD2. CDR3 length: 19 amino acids. After removal of 6 bases from V and 2 bases from J, the junction contained 18 bases not matched to a gene. CDR1 and CDR2 (germline): SSHAT, FNYEAQ (reference sequence). The CDR3 reads CASSLTLRLAGGNTYEQYF. The CDR3 DNA sequence: TGTGCCAGCAGTCTGACTCTTCGGCTAGCGGGAGGAAATACCTACGAGCAGTACTTC.

This sequence joins TRBV5-4 and TRBJ2-3, with 7 positions matching TRBD1. V shed 1 base, J shed 0 bases, and the junction held 2 bases outside the gene matches. The CDR3 contains 15 residues. Germline CDR1 SGHNT, CDR2 YYREEE (reference sequence). The CDR3 sequence is CASSLLGQSTDTQYF. CDR3 sequence (DNA): TGTGCCAGCAGCTTGCTGGGACAGAGCACAGATACGCAGTATTTT.

This chain joins TRBV28 and TRBJ1-6; no clear D. CDR1 and CDR2 from the germline V gene are MDHEN and SYDVKM. The CDR3 covers 14 residues. The V end was cut by 3 bases, the J end by 10 bases, with 13 bases between. The CDR3, as DNA: TGTGCCAGCAGTTTGAGGCTGATCCCATCACCCCTCCACTTT. Translated: CASSLRLIPSPLHF.

This rearrangement joins TRBV5-6 to TRBJ2-7, with TRBD1 matching 9 bases. The junction had 2 bases not matched to a gene; V was cut back by 0 bases and J by 1 base. The CDR3 is made up of 15 amino acids. Germline V CDR1 and CDR2: SGHDT, YYEEEE. CDR3 sequence: CASSLDRGLSYEQYF. The CDR3 nucleotides read TGTGCCAGCAGCTTGGACAGGGGGCTATCCTACGAGCAGTACTTC.

The chain has TRBV19 and TRBJ2-7; 7 bases match TRBD1. With 6 bases clipped from V and 1 base from J, the junction kept 9 bases outside the gene matches. Germline V gene data show CDR1 as LNHDA and CDR2 as SQIVND (reference sequence). This CDR3 has 15 residues. CDR3 protein: CASRDPGQLSYEQYF. CDR3 in DNA: TGTGCCAGTAGGGACCCGGGACAGCTTTCCTACGAGCAGTACTTC.

The rearrangement links TRBV28 to TRBJ1-2, with TRBD1 matching over 8 bases. V shed 3 bases and J 7 bases; nucleotides not matched to a gene: 4. Germline loops: CDR1 MDHEN, CDR2 SYDVKM. This CDR3 is 13 amino acids long. The chain's CDR3 is CASSFRTGGGYTF. CDR3 sequence (DNA): TGTGCCAGCAGTTTCCGTACAGGGGGTGGCTACACCTTC.

This chain joins TRBV19 and TRBJ2-2; D is possibly TRBD2 (6 bases). This CDR3 is 14 amino acids long. Between the trimmed V and J ends, which lost 5 bases and 5 bases, there was a span of 12 bases. Germline CDR1 is LNHDA and CDR2 is SQIVND (reference sequence). This chain's CDR3 is CASSPFGGTGELFF. The DNA of the CDR3 is TGTGCCAGTAGTCCCTTTGGGGGGACCGGGGAGCTGTTTTTT.

V is TRBV5-4 and J is TRBJ2-7; tentative D call: TRBD2 (6 bases). CDR3 length: 14 residues. The V gene's germline CDR1 is SGHNT and CDR2 YYREEE (reference sequence). V was trimmed by 6 bases and J by 5 bases, leaving 18 bases between them. This chain's CDR3 is CASKVGGSGDEQYF. DNA of the CDR3: TGTGCCAGCAAGGTTGGAGGGTCCGGCGACGAGCAGTACTTC.

This clone was counted only a few times. V gene TRBV2 combines with J gene TRBJ1-3, with a tentative D call TRBD1 (6 bases). Germline CDR1 and CDR2: SNHLY and FYNNEI. The germline V and J ends were trimmed by 6 bases and 3 bases, with 18 bases remaining between them. The CDR3 has 16 amino acids. The CDR3 protein is CASSLQGVINGNTIYF. The CDR3 coding sequence is TGTGCCAGCAGCCTACAGGGCGTCATTAATGGAAACACCATATATTTT.

DNA for the CDR3: TGTGCCAGCAGAAACTCCGGGACTAGCTACAACACCGGGGAGCTGTTTTTT. Encoded protein: CASRNSGTSYNTGELFF. The chain is built from TRBV27 and TRBJ2-2, with 9 positions matching TRBD2. Germline V lookup: CDR1 MNHEY, CDR2 SMNVEV (reference sequence). V trimming: 6 bases; J trimming: 2 bases; junction bases outside the gene matches: 10. The CDR3 covers 17 residues.

This rearrangement joins TRBV6-5 to TRBJ1-5; D is possibly TRBD1 (6 bases). Trimming removed 6 bases from V and 4 bases from J, with 13 bases in between. Per germline, CDR1 MNHEY and CDR2 SVGAGI. The CDR3 runs 14 residues. The CDR3 reads CASSPGQKNQPQHF. DNA of the CDR3: TGTGCCAGCAGCCCGGGACAAAAAAATCAGCCCCAGCATTTT.

The J gene is TRBJ2-3, the V gene TRBV6-1; 8 nucleotides align to TRBD1. The junction had 10 bases not matched to a gene; V was cut back by 3 bases and J by 5 bases. CDR3 length: 16 residues. The germline V gene encodes CDR1 MNHNS and CDR2 SASEGT. In DNA, the CDR3 is TGTGCCAGCAGTGACTTCAGACAGGGGTGGATAGATACGCAGTATTTT. Translation gives CASSDFRQGWIDTQYF.